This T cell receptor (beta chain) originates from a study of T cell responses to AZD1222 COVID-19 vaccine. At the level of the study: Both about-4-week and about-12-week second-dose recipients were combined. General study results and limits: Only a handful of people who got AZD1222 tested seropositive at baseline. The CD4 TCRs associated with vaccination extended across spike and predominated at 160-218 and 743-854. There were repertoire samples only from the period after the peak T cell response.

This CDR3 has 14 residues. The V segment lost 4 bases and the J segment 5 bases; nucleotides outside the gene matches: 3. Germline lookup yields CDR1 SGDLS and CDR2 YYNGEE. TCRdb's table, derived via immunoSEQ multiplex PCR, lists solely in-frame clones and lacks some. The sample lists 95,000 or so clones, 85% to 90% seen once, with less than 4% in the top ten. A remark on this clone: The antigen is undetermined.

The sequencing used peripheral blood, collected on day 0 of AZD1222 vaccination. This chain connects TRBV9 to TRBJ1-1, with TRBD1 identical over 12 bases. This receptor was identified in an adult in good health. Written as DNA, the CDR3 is TGTGCCAGCAGCCCGGGACAGGGGGCGACTGAAGCTTTCTTT. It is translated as CASSPGQGATEAFF.